These T cell receptor beta chains were read from a single sample in a study of cytomegalovirus exposure and HLA in healthy donors. The method was immunoSEQ multiplex PCR; TCRdb's version includes in-frame clones alone and lacks a portion of them. The sample consists of roughly 120,000 clones, about 80% of them appearing once. The sequenced sample consisted of PBMCs. These TCRs come from a man younger than 40 in good health and CMV-seronegative. CDR3s include the opening cysteine and the closing phenylalanine or tryptophan. The order of the fields is D gene, J gene, V gene, clone size, CDR3 DNA, CDR3 protein. The D gene is left open where the match is weak. Clone size is shown for a subset of rows, as once, few, many or a class of expanded clone.

d_gene: -
j_gene: TRBJ2-2
v_gene: TRBV19
abundance: -
CDR3nt: TGTGCCAGTAGTATAAACAGGAACACCGGGGAGCTGTTTTTT
CDR3aa: CASSINRNTGELFF

d_gene: -
j_gene: TRBJ1-1
v_gene: TRBV20-1
abundance: few
CDR3nt: TGCAGTGCCCCTCAGGCCACTGAAGCTTTCTTT
CDR3aa: CSAPQATEAFF

d_gene: -
j_gene: TRBJ1-2
v_gene: TRBV28
abundance: -
CDR3nt: TGTGCCAGCAGACAACAGGGTGGTGGTGGCTACACCTTC
CDR3aa: CASRQQGGGGYTF

d_gene: -
j_gene: TRBJ2-1
v_gene: TRBV20-1
abundance: once
CDR3nt: TGCAGTGCCCGAGGGTACAATGAGCAGTTCTTC
CDR3aa: CSARGYNEQFF

d_gene: TRBD2
j_gene: TRBJ2-7
v_gene: TRBV5-1
abundance: -
CDR3nt: TGCGCCAGCACCCGCGGGCTAGCGGGATCCTACGAGCAGTACTTC
CDR3aa: CASTRGLAGSYEQYF

d_gene: TRBD1
j_gene: TRBJ1-4
v_gene: TRBV5-1
abundance: many
CDR3nt: TGCGCCAGCAGCTTGCGACAGGGCGGAGGTGAAAAACTGTTTTTT
CDR3aa: CASSLRQGGGEKLFF

d_gene: TRBD2
j_gene: TRBJ2-5
v_gene: TRBV7-2
abundance: -
CDR3nt: TGTGCCAGCAGCTTCCGGACTAGCGGGACACGGGAGACCCAGTACTTC
CDR3aa: CASSFRTSGTRETQYF

d_gene: TRBD1
j_gene: TRBJ1-1
v_gene: TRBV7-2
abundance: -
CDR3nt: TGTGCCAGCAGCGGGGCTCAGGGGGTGGAAGCTTTCTTT
CDR3aa: CASSGAQGVEAFF

d_gene: TRBD2
j_gene: TRBJ2-1
v_gene: TRBV7-8
abundance: few
CDR3nt: TGTGCCAGCAGCTTAGGGGGGGGTCAATCCTACAATGAGCAGTTCTTC
CDR3aa: CASSLGGGQSYNEQFF

d_gene: TRBD1
j_gene: TRBJ1-5
v_gene: TRBV28
abundance: -
CDR3nt: TGTGCCAGCAAAGGGACAGGGGGCCTTTGGCAGCCCCAGCATTTT
CDR3aa: CASKGTGGLWQPQHF

d_gene: -
j_gene: TRBJ1-3
v_gene: TRBV7-3
abundance: -
CDR3nt: TGTGCCAGCAGCTTAACGAGCGGAAACACCATATATTTT
CDR3aa: CASSLTSGNTIYF

d_gene: TRBD1
j_gene: TRBJ2-7
v_gene: TRBV29-1
abundance: -
CDR3nt: TGCAGCGTTGAGAGGGACAGGGGAGAGCAGTACTTC
CDR3aa: CSVERDRGEQYF

d_gene: -
j_gene: TRBJ1-1
v_gene: TRBV28
abundance: -
CDR3nt: TGTGCCAGCAGCCACCAGGTGAACACTGAAGCTTTCTTT
CDR3aa: CASSHQVNTEAFF

d_gene: -
j_gene: TRBJ2-3
v_gene: TRBV7-8
abundance: -
CDR3nt: TGTGCCAGCAGCCTTCCCGGGACTCGGTCTCAGGGGCAGTATTTT
CDR3aa: CASSLPGTRSQGQYF

d_gene: TRBD1
j_gene: TRBJ2-1
v_gene: TRBV4-3
abundance: -
CDR3nt: TGCGCCAGCAGCCAAGCCGGGACAGACCAGTTCTTC
CDR3aa: CASSQAGTDQFF

d_gene: TRBD2
j_gene: TRBJ2-1
v_gene: TRBV5-1
abundance: -
CDR3nt: TGCGCCAGCAGCATAGTTACTAGCGGGGGGGCCGGGGAGCAGTTCTTC
CDR3aa: CASSIVTSGGAGEQFF

d_gene: -
j_gene: TRBJ1-5
v_gene: TRBV7-9
abundance: -
CDR3nt: TGTGCCAGCAGCTTGGGGGCTGGTTCAGTCAGGGGCAATCAGCCCCAGCATTTT
CDR3aa: CASSLGAGSVRGNQPQHF

d_gene: TRBD1
j_gene: TRBJ1-5
v_gene: TRBV10-3
abundance: -
CDR3nt: TGTGCCTCCGGGACAGGGCCCAATCAGCCCCAGCATTTT
CDR3aa: CASGTGPNQPQHF

d_gene: -
j_gene: TRBJ2-2
v_gene: TRBV7-9
abundance: -
CDR3nt: TGTGCCAGCGGGGCTACCGACACCGGGGAGCTGTTTTTT
CDR3aa: CASGATDTGELFF

d_gene: TRBD2
j_gene: TRBJ2-3
v_gene: TRBV10-3
abundance: -
CDR3nt: TGTGCCATCAGTGAGGACCCGGGACTAGCGGGCCGAGATACGCAGTATTTT
CDR3aa: CAISEDPGLAGRDTQYF

d_gene: TRBD2
j_gene: TRBJ2-3
v_gene: TRBV6-6
abundance: -
CDR3nt: TGTGCCAGCAGTCTAGCGGGACTCACAGATACGCAGTATTTT
CDR3aa: CASSLAGLTDTQYF

d_gene: -
j_gene: TRBJ1-2
v_gene: TRBV28
abundance: -
CDR3nt: TGTGCCAGCAGGGCCGGCGAGGATTACTACACCTTC
CDR3aa: CASRAGEDYYTF

d_gene: TRBD1
j_gene: TRBJ1-5
v_gene: TRBV28
abundance: -
CDR3nt: TGTGCCAGCAGGACAGGGGGGGCTCAATATAGCAATCAGCCCCAGCATTTT
CDR3aa: CASRTGGAQYSNQPQHF

d_gene: -
j_gene: TRBJ2-5
v_gene: TRBV11-2
abundance: -
CDR3nt: TGTGCCAGCAGTCCCAATAGCTCGGGAGAGACCCAGTACTTC
CDR3aa: CASSPNSSGETQYF

d_gene: TRBD2
j_gene: TRBJ2-5
v_gene: TRBV4-3
abundance: once
CDR3nt: TGCGCCAGCAGCCAAGGACTAGCGGAAGAGACCCAGTACTTC
CDR3aa: CASSQGLAEETQYF

d_gene: -
j_gene: TRBJ1-1
v_gene: TRBV6-1
abundance: -
CDR3nt: TGTGCCAGCAGTGCCACAGGGAACACTGAAGCTTTCTTT
CDR3aa: CASSATGNTEAFF

d_gene: -
j_gene: TRBJ2-3
v_gene: TRBV5-6
abundance: -
CDR3nt: TGTGCCAGCAGCCCGAGTGCAGATACGCAGTATTTT
CDR3aa: CASSPSADTQYF

d_gene: TRBD1
j_gene: TRBJ1-2
v_gene: TRBV5-4
abundance: -
CDR3nt: TGTGCCAGCAGCCTCCGGACAGGCAACCATGGCTACACCTTC
CDR3aa: CASSLRTGNHGYTF

d_gene: TRBD2
j_gene: TRBJ2-3
v_gene: TRBV5-6
abundance: -
CDR3nt: TGTGCCAGCAGTCACTTAGCGGGGAAGGTTGGGTCAGATACGCAGTATTTT
CDR3aa: CASSHLAGKVGSDTQYF

d_gene: TRBD1
j_gene: TRBJ2-7
v_gene: TRBV28
abundance: few
CDR3nt: TGTGCCAGCAGTTTTCACAGGGGCGGACTGTACGAGCAGTACTTC
CDR3aa: CASSFHRGGLYEQYF

d_gene: -
j_gene: TRBJ2-3
v_gene: TRBV25-1
abundance: -
CDR3nt: TGTGCCAGCAGTGGGGGCAGGAGAGATTCAGATACGCAGTATTTT
CDR3aa: CASSGGRRDSDTQYF

d_gene: TRBD2
j_gene: TRBJ2-5
v_gene: TRBV7-2
abundance: -
CDR3nt: TGTGCCAGCAGCCTCAGGACTAGCGGAGGGGGAGAGACCCAGTACTTC
CDR3aa: CASSLRTSGGGETQYF

d_gene: -
j_gene: TRBJ1-4
v_gene: TRBV5-1
abundance: -
CDR3nt: TGCGCCAGCAGCTTGCAGGGATGGGCTAATGAAAAACTGTTTTTT
CDR3aa: CASSLQGWANEKLFF

d_gene: TRBD1
j_gene: TRBJ2-5
v_gene: TRBV7-2
abundance: -
CDR3nt: TGTGACAGCAGACCCGGGACAGGTTTTTCAGAGACCCAGTACTTC
CDR3aa: CDSRPGTGFSETQYF

d_gene: TRBD1
j_gene: TRBJ1-2
v_gene: TRBV19
abundance: -
CDR3nt: TGTGCCAGTAGCACAGGGGGAATCGGCTATGGCTACACCTTC
CDR3aa: CASSTGGIGYGYTF

d_gene: -
j_gene: TRBJ2-1
v_gene: TRBV6-6
abundance: -
CDR3nt: TGTGCCAGCCGCGAGAGGCGAGCGTTCTTC
CDR3aa: CASRERRAFF

d_gene: TRBD1
j_gene: TRBJ1-2
v_gene: TRBV18
abundance: -
CDR3nt: TGTGCCAGCTCCGTGACGACAGGGAACTCGCTTAACTATGGCTACACCTTC
CDR3aa: CASSVTTGNSLNYGYTF

d_gene: -
j_gene: TRBJ2-2
v_gene: TRBV27
abundance: -
CDR3nt: TGTGCCAGCAAACAGGAGAACACCGGGGAGCTGTTTTTT
CDR3aa: CASKQENTGELFF

d_gene: -
j_gene: TRBJ1-4
v_gene: TRBV11-2
abundance: -
CDR3nt: TGTGCCAGCAGCTTAGACGGGGGGATACGGACTAATGAAAAACTGTTTTTT
CDR3aa: CASSLDGGIRTNEKLFF

d_gene: TRBD1
j_gene: TRBJ2-7
v_gene: TRBV7-8
abundance: -
CDR3nt: TGTGCCAGCAGCACCCCCGGGACAGGAGTGTACGAGCAGTACTTC
CDR3aa: CASSTPGTGVYEQYF

d_gene: -
j_gene: TRBJ2-1
v_gene: TRBV10-3
abundance: -
CDR3nt: TGTGCCATCTCTTTTCTCCAGGCAGGGGGGAATGAGCAGTTCTTC
CDR3aa: CAISFLQAGGNEQFF

d_gene: TRBD2
j_gene: TRBJ2-1
v_gene: TRBV15
abundance: -
CDR3nt: TGTGCCACCAGCACAGGCGGGGGTGAGCAGTTCTTC
CDR3aa: CATSTGGGEQFF

d_gene: TRBD2
j_gene: TRBJ2-1
v_gene: TRBV6-6
abundance: -
CDR3nt: TGTGCCAGCAGTAACCCGGGACTAGCAAGTGAGCAGTTCTTC
CDR3aa: CASSNPGLASEQFF

d_gene: -
j_gene: TRBJ1-2
v_gene: TRBV15
abundance: -
CDR3nt: TGTGCCACCAGGGGGAGCTATGGCTACACCTTC
CDR3aa: CATRGSYGYTF

d_gene: -
j_gene: TRBJ2-5
v_gene: TRBV4-1
abundance: -
CDR3nt: TGCGCCAGCAGCCACTGGAGGGGAGAGACCCAGTACTTC
CDR3aa: CASSHWRGETQYF

d_gene: TRBD1
j_gene: TRBJ1-5
v_gene: TRBV7-8
abundance: once
CDR3nt: TGTGCCAGCAGCCTCGGGACAAGGGGGCTGGATCAGCCCCAGCATTTT
CDR3aa: CASSLGTRGLDQPQHF

d_gene: TRBD1
j_gene: TRBJ2-7
v_gene: TRBV7-9
abundance: -
CDR3nt: TGTGCCAGCAGTACCTCCGGGACAGGGGTTTACGAGCAGTACTTC
CDR3aa: CASSTSGTGVYEQYF

d_gene: TRBD1
j_gene: TRBJ1-2
v_gene: TRBV25-1
abundance: -
CDR3nt: TGTGCCAGCAGTGATCCCCGGACAGGGGATATCTATGGCTACACCTTC
CDR3aa: CASSDPRTGDIYGYTF

d_gene: TRBD1
j_gene: TRBJ1-1
v_gene: TRBV4-1
abundance: -
CDR3nt: TGCGCCAGCAGCCAAGAGGCAGGGGGAAGCACTGAAGCTTTCTTT
CDR3aa: CASSQEAGGSTEAFF

d_gene: -
j_gene: TRBJ2-1
v_gene: TRBV4-3
abundance: -
CDR3nt: TGCGCCAGCAGCCAAGTCGGGACTGGAAACAATGAGCAGTTCTTC
CDR3aa: CASSQVGTGNNEQFF

d_gene: -
j_gene: TRBJ1-2
v_gene: TRBV18
abundance: -
CDR3nt: TGTGCCAGCTCACCTCCTGGTCCCGGGAACTATGGCTACACCTTC
CDR3aa: CASSPPGPGNYGYTF

d_gene: -
j_gene: TRBJ2-3
v_gene: TRBV6-5
abundance: -
CDR3nt: TGTGCCAGCACCCTCCGTGGGGCCGACACAGATACGCAGTATTTT
CDR3aa: CASTLRGADTDTQYF

d_gene: -
j_gene: TRBJ2-1
v_gene: TRBV7-9
abundance: -
CDR3nt: TGTGCCAGCAGCCAGGCACGGTACAATGAGCAGTTCTTC
CDR3aa: CASSQARYNEQFF

d_gene: -
j_gene: TRBJ2-3
v_gene: TRBV19
abundance: -
CDR3nt: TGTGCCAGTAGTATAGGCGTGCGGAGGGAGACAGATACGCAGTATTTT
CDR3aa: CASSIGVRRETDTQYF